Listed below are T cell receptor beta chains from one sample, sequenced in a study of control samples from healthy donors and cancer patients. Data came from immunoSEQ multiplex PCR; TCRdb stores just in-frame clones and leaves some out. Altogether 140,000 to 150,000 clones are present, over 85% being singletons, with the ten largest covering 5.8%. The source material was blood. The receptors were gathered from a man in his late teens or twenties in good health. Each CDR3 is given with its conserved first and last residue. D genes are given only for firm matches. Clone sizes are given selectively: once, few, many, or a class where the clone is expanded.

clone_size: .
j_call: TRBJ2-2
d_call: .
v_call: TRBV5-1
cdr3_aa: CASSYTRTGELFF
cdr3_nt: TGCGCCAGCAGCTACACCCGCACCGGGGAGCTGTTTTTT

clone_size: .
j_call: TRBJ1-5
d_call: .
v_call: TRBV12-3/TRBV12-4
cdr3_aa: CASSLANNQPQHF
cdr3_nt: TGTGCCAGCAGTTTAGCGAACAATCAGCCCCAGCATTTT

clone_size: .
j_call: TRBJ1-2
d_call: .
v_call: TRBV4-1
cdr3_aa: CASSQDTRQRIAYGYTF
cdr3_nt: TGCGCCAGCAGCCAAGATACAAGACAAAGGATTGCCTATGGCTACACCTTC

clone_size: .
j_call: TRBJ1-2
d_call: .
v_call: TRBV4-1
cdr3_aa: CASSQGIVYRRIEGYTF
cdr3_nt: TGCGCCAGCAGCCAAGGAATAGTCTACAGGCGAATAGAAGGCTACACCTTC

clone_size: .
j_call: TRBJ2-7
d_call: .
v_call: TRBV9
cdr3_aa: CASSVDGSEQYF
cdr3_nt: TGTGCCAGCAGCGTAGATGGCAGCGAGCAGTACTTC

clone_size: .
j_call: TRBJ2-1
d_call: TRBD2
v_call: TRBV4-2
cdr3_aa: CASSQGGGLAGDGSYNEQFF
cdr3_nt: TGTGCCAGCAGCCAAGGGGGAGGGCTAGCGGGAGATGGGTCCTACAATGAGCAGTTCTTC

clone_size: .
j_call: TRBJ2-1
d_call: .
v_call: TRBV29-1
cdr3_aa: CSGGSYNEQFF
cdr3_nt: TGCAGCGGGGGCTCCTACAATGAGCAGTTCTTC

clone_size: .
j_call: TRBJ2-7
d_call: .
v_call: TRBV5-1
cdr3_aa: CASSLDLSGRQEQYF
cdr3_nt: TGCGCCAGCAGCCTGGATCTATCGGGAAGACAGGAGCAGTACTTC

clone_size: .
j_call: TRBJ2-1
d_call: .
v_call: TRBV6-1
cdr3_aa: CASSEVATSYNEQFF
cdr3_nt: TGTGCCAGCAGTGAAGTCGCCACCTCCTACAATGAGCAGTTCTTC

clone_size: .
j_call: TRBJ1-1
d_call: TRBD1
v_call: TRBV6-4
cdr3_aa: CASSPGGPNTEAFF
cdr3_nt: TGTGCCAGCAGTCCAGGGGGCCCGAACACTGAAGCTTTCTTT

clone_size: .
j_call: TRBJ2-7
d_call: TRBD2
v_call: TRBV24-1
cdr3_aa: CATSDSLAGVYEQYF
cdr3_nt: TGTGCCACCAGTGATTCTTTAGCGGGAGTCTACGAGCAGTACTTC

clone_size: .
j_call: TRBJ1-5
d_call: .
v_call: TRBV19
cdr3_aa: CASSWSNQPQHF
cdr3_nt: TGTGCCAGTAGTTGGAGCAATCAGCCCCAGCATTTT

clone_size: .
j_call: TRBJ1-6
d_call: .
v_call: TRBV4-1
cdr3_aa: CASSRYGGGGSPLHF
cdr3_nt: TGCGCCAGCAGCCGATACGGCGGGGGGGGCTCACCCCTCCACTTT

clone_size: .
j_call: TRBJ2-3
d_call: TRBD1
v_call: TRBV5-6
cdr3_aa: CASSPRTGPTDTQYF
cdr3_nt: TGTGCCAGCTCCCCCCGGACAGGGCCCACAGATACGCAGTATTTT

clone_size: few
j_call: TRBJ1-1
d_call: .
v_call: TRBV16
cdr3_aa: CASSRQQGLNTEAFF
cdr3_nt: TGTGCCAGCAGTCGCCAACAGGGTCTCAACACTGAAGCTTTCTTT

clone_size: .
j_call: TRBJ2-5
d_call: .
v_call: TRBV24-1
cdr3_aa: CATSGEGPEVSGQETQYF
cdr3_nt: TGTGCCACCAGTGGCGAGGGACCTGAGGTATCTGGGCAAGAGACCCAGTACTTC

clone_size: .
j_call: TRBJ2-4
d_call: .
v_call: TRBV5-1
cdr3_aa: CASSYREHRAAKNIQYF
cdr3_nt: TGCGCCAGCAGCTATCGCGAACACAGGGCCGCCAAAAACATTCAGTACTTC

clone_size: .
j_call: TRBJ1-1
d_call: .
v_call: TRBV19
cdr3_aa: CASSLFVNTEAFF
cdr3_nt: TGTGCCAGTAGCCTCTTCGTGAACACTGAAGCTTTCTTT

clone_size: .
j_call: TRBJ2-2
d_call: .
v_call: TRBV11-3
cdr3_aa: CASSRIGGIGELFF
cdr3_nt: TGTGCCAGCAGCCGAATTGGGGGGATCGGGGAGCTGTTTTTT

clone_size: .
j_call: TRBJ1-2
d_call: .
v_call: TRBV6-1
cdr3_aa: CASSERANYGYTF
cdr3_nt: TGTGCCAGCAGTGAAAGGGCTAACTATGGCTACACCTTC

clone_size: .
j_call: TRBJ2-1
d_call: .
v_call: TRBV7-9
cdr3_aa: CASSPRGPYNEQFF
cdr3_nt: TGTGCCAGCAGCCCACGGGGGCCATACAATGAGCAGTTCTTC

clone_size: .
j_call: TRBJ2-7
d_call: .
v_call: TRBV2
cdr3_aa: CASSEVRGRKQYF
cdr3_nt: TGTGCCAGCAGTGAAGTTCGGGGGCGGAAGCAGTACTTC

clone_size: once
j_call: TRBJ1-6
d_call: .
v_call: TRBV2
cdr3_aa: CASSLGPGSPLHF
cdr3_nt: TGTGCCAGCAGCCTAGGCCCGGGTTCACCCCTCCACTTT

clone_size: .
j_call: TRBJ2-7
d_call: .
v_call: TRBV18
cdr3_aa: CASSPIDQAIYEQYF
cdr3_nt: TGTGCCAGCTCACCTATCGATCAGGCGATCTACGAGCAGTACTTC

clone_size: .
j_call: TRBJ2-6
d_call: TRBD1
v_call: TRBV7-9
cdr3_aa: CASSPAGTGLFTGANVLTF
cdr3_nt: TGTGCCAGCAGCCCAGCGGGGACAGGGCTTTTCACTGGGGCCAACGTCCTGACTTTC

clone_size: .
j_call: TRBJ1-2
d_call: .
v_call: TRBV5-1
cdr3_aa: CASSLAAGLGGYTF
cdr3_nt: TGCGCCAGCAGCTTGGCGGCAGGGTTGGGCGGCTACACCTTC

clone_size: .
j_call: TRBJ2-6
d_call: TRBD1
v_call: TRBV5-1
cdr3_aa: CASSLTGTGSSGANVLTF
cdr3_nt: TGCGCCAGCAGCTTGACCGGGACAGGATCCTCTGGGGCCAACGTCCTGACTTTC

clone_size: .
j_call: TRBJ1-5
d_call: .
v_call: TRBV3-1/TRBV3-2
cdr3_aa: CASSQDVRTNQPQHF
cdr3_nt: TGTGCCAGCAGCCAAGATGTCAGGACCAATCAGCCCCAGCATTTT

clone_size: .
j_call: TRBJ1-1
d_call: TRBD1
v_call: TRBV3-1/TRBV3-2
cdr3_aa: CASSQLTGDTEAFF
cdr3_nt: TGTGCCAGCAGCCAACTAACAGGGGACACTGAAGCTTTCTTT

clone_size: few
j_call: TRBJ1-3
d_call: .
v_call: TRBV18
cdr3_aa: CASSPALRNTIYF
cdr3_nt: TGTGCCAGCTCACCCGCGCTTAGAAACACCATATATTTT

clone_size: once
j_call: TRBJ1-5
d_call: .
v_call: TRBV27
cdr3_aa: CASSLRAGSNQPQHF
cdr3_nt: TGTGCCAGCAGTCTCCGGGCGGGTAGCAATCAGCCCCAGCATTTT

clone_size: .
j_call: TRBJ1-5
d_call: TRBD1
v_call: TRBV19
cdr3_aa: CASSNFPVYRGRSNQPQHF
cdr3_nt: TGTGCCAGTAGTAACTTCCCAGTTTACAGGGGGCGGAGTAATCAGCCCCAGCATTTT

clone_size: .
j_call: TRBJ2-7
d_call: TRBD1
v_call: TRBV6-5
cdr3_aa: CASRMGQNYEQYF
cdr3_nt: TGTGCCAGCAGGATGGGACAGAACTACGAGCAGTACTTC

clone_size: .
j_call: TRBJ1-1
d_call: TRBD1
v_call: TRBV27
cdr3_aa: CASSPGTGGTEAFF
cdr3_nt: TGTGCCAGCAGTCCCGGGACAGGGGGGACTGAAGCTTTCTTT

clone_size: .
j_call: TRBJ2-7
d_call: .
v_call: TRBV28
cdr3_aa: CASSLLGGQGEQYF
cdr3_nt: TGTGCCAGCAGTTTATTGGGGGGCCAGGGCGAGCAGTACTTC

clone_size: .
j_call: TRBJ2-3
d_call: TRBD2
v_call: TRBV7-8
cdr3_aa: CASSQTASGRPDTQYF
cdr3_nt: TGTGCCAGCAGCCAGACCGCTAGCGGGAGACCAGATACGCAGTATTTT

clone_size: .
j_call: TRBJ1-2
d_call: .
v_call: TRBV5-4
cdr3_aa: CASSSDGGSYGYTF
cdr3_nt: TGTGCCAGCAGCTCGGACGGAGGGAGCTATGGCTACACCTTC

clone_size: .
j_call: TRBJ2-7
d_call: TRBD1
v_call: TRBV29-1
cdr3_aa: CSVRQGSNEQYF
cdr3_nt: TGCAGCGTTAGACAGGGATCCAACGAGCAGTACTTC

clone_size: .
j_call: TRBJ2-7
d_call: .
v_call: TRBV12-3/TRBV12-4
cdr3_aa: CASSIRPPYEQYF
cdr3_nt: TGTGCCAGCAGTATCCGGCCCCCTTACGAGCAGTACTTC

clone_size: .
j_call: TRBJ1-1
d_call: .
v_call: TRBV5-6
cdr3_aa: CASSLAGSANTEAFF
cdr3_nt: TGTGCCAGCAGCTTGGCGGGCAGTGCGAACACTGAAGCTTTCTTT

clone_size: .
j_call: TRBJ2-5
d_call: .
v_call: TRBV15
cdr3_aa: CATSRGWTPEETQYF
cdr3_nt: TGTGCCACCAGCAGAGGATGGACGCCAGAAGAGACCCAGTACTTC

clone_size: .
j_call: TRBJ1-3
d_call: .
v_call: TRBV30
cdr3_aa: CAWSVGGGYGNTIYF
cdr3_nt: TGTGCCTGGAGTGTTGGGGGCGGTTATGGAAACACCATATATTTT

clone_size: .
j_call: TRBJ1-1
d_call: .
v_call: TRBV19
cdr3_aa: CASSIDRGDTEAFF
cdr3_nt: TGTGCCAGTAGTATAGATCGGGGTGACACTGAAGCTTTCTTT

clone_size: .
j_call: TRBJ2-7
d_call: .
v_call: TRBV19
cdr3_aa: CASSISSSYEQYF
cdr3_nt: TGTGCCAGTAGTATATCTAGCAGTTACGAGCAGTACTTC

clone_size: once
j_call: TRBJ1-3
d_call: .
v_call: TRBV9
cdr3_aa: CASSVSPDRSNTIYF
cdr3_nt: TGTGCCAGCAGCGTAAGCCCCGACAGGAGTAACACCATATATTTT

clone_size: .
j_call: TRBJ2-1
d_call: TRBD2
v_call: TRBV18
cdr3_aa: CASSPILAGDNEQFF
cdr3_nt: TGTGCCAGCTCACCAATTCTAGCGGGGGACAATGAGCAGTTCTTC